The table lists the clone carrying this T cell receptor (beta chain) with a few counts. The sample originates from a study of regulatory T cells in long-lasting Graves disease. Looking at the study overall: Antithyroid drugs had been taken by newly diagnosed Graves' patients for under 3 months.

Time point here: newly diagnosed GD, antithyroid drugs for less than 3 months. RNA extracted from PBMCs served as the sequencing template. Building the TCR beta libraries relied on iRepertoire HTBI primers, and CDR3 regions underwent Arm-PCR. TCRdb processed the multiplex PCR reads anew with MiXCR; each CDR3 protein has one entry. This sample has 400,000 to 500,000 distinct CDR3 sequences, with around 14% found just once. The same data also contributed to another study, on T cells in Graves' hyperthyroidism and ophthalmopathy. That source adds: HTBI primers were employed in a first-round RT-PCR of the TCR CDR3. Model output signaled ophthalmopathy a median roughly 6.5 months ahead of onset.

This material consisted of peripheral blood mononuclear cells (PBMCs), taken at new diagnosis, from a patient treated with antithyroid drugs. This receptor was taken from a woman between 25 and 40 years old with Graves disease.

The CDR3 region has the DNA TGTGCCAGCCTCGCTAGACTAGCGCCATCCTACGAGCAGTACTTC. As protein: CASLARLAPSYEQYF. V usage is TRBV11-2 and J usage is TRBJ2-7; 8 positions match TRBD2. The junction had 10 bases not matched to a gene; V was cut back by 8 bases and J by 1 base. Per the germline V gene, CDR1 is SGHAT and CDR2 is FQNNGV. This CDR3 is built from 15 residues.